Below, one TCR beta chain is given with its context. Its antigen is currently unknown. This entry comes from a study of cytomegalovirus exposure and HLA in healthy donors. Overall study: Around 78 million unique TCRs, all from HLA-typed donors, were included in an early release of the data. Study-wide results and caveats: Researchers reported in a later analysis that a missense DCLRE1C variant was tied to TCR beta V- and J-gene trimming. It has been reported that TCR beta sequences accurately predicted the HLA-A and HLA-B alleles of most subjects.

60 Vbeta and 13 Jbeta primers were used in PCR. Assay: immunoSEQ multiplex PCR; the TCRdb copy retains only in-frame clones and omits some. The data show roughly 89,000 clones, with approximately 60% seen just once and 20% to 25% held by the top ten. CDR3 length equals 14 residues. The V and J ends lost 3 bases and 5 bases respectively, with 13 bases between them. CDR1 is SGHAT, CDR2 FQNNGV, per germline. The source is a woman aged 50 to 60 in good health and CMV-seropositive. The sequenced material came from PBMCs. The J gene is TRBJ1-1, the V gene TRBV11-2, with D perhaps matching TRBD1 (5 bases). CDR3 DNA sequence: TGTGCCAGCAGCTTTAAGGGGATGGGAACTGAAGCTTTCTTT. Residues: CASSFKGMGTEAFF.